Given below is one T cell receptor (beta chain) in context. Its antigen is as yet unknown. The sample is drawn from a study of T cell repertoires in cytomegalovirus infection. Each CDR3 protein gets one entry after TCRdb re-called the reads with MiXCR. The profile shows some 920,000 distinct CDR3 sequences, roughly 30% of them singletons. Whole-study findings and limits: Clonotype analysis showed dominance of the ex vivo response by HLA-C-restricted CMV-specific TCR beta clonotypes.

This sequence was found in a human donor in good health (CMV status not recorded). Some clones in this sample may be carry-over from other donors' samples. The sequenced sample was cultured CD8+ T cells from PBMCs, obtained from culture after CMV antigen stimulation.

As DNA, the CDR3 is TGTGCCAGCATTTCCCGGGAGGATCGGGGGCTCTACAATGAGCAGTTCTTC. Translating gives CASISREDRGLYNEQFF. The chain uses TRBV5-3 and TRBJ2-1, with a possible D match to TRBD2 (7 bases). TRBV5-3 is placed among ORFs of uncertain function. V lost 8 bases and J lost 3, with 24 bases in between. This CDR3 is 17 amino acids long.